Given below is one TCR beta chain in context. Its target is unknown. This record belongs to a study of cytomegalovirus exposure and HLA in healthy donors. Study-wide results and limits: A later analysis by the authors found several of the most significant clusters apparently linked to common viral pathogens.

The CDR3 totals 16 residues. Germline V lookup: CDR1 SGHRS, CDR2 YFSETQ. It was with 60 Vbeta and 13 Jbeta primers that the PCR ran. Libraries were prepared by immunoSEQ multiplex PCR; TCRdb keeps only in-frame clonotypes and omits some of them. Of approximately 160,000 clones detected, roughly 76% appear once; the ten largest clones hold more than 1.5%. The rearrangement joins TRBV5-1 to TRBJ2-5; D perhaps matches TRBD1 (6 bases). The DNA end is a closer match to TRBJ2-7, so the J assignment may be wrong. Sample: PBMCs. The TCR comes from a human donor in good health. The CDR3 reads CASSLYSDRPPYEQYF. CDR3 nucleotide sequence: TGCGCCAGCAGCTTGTATTCGGACAGACCCCCCTACGAGCAGTACTTC.